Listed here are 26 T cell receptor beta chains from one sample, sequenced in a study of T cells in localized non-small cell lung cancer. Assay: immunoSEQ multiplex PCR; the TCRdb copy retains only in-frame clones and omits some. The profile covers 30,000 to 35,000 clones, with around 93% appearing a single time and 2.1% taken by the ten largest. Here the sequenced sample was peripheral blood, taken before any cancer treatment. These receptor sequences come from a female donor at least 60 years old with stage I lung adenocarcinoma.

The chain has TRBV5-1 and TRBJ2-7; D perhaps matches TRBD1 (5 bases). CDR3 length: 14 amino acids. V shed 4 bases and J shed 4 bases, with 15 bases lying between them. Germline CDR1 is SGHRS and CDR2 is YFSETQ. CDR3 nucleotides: TGCGCCAGCAGCACACGACAGTACCGTTACGAGCAGTACTTC. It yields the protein CASSTRQYRYEQYF. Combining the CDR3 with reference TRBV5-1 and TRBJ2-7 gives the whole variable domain KAGVTQTPRYLIKTRGQQVTLSCSPISGHRSVSWYQQTPGQGLQFLFEYFSETQRNKGNFPGRFSGRQFSNSRSEMNVSTLELGDSALYLCASSTRQYRYEQYFGPGTRLTVT.

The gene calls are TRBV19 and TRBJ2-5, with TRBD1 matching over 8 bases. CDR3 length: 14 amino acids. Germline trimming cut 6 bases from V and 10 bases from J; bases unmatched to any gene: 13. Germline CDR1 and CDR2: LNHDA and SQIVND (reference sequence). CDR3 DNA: TGTGCCAGTAGGAGCATCCAGGGGGCGGGGAACCAGTACTTC. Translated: CASRSIQGAGNQYF.

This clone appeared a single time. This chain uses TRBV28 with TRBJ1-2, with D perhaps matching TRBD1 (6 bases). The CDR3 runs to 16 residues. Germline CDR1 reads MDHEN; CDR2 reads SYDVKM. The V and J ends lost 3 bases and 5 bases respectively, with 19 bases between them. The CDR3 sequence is CASSLGYEAGVYGYTF. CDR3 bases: TGTGCCAGCAGTTTGGGTTATGAGGCAGGGGTATATGGCTACACCTTC.

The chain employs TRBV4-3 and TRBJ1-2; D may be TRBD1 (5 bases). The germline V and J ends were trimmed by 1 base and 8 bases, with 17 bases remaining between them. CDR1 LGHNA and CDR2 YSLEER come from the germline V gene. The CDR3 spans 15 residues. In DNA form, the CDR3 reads TGCGCCAGCAGCCAAGTATCGGACGGGGCTGCGGGCTACACCTTC. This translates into CASSQVSDGAAGYTF.

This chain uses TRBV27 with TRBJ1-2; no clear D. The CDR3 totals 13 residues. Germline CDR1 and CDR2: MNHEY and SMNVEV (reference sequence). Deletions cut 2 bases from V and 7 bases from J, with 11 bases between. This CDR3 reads CASSLAPRGGYTF. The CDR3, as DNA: TGTGCCAGCAGTTTAGCCCCGCGGGGTGGCTACACCTTC.

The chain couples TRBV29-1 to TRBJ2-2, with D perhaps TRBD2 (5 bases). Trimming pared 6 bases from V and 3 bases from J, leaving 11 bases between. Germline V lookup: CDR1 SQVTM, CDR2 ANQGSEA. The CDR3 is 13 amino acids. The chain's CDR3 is CSVRGSDTGELFF. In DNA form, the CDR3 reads TGCAGCGTCCGGGGATCTGACACCGGGGAGCTGTTTTTT.

The CDR3 sequence: CASSQADRGPYGNTIYF. The CDR3 bases are TGCGCCAGCAGCCAGGCGGACAGGGGGCCATATGGAAACACCATATATTTT. This chain uses TRBV4-3 with TRBJ1-3, with 11 bases matching TRBD1. The germline V gene has CDR1 LGHNA and CDR2 YSLEER. Trimming at V came to 3 bases and at J to 3 bases, leaving 7 bases not matched to a gene. The CDR3 is made up of 17 amino acids.

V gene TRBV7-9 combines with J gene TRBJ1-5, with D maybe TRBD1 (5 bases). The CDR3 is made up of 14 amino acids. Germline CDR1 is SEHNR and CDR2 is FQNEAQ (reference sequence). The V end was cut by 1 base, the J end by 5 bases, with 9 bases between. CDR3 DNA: TGTGCCAGCAGCTTAGGAGTAGGGGATCAGCCCCAGCATTTT. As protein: CASSLGVGDQPQHF.

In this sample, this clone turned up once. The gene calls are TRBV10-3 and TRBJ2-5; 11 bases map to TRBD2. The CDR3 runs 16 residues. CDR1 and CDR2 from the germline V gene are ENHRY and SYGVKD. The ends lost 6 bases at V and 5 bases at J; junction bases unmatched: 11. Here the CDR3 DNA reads TGTGCCATCAGCACTAGCGGGGGTTCTTATGGGGAGACCCAGTACTTC. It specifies CAISTSGGSYGETQYF.

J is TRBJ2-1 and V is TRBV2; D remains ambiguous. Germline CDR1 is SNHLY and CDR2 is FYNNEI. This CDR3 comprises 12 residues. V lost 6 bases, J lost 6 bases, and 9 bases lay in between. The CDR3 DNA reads TGTGCCAGCAGCGTATACCCCAATGAGCAGTTCTTC. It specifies CASSVYPNEQFF.

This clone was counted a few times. The CDR3 DNA reads TGTGCCAGCAGGCCGGCGGGGGAAAACACCGGGGAGCTGTTTTTT. This codes for CASRPAGENTGELFF. The chain combines TRBV6-1 with TRBJ2-2; 7 nucleotides align to TRBD2. The germline V gene has CDR1 MNHNS and CDR2 SASEGT. The CDR3 covers 15 residues. V lost 6 bases, J lost 2 bases, and 6 bases stayed unmatched.

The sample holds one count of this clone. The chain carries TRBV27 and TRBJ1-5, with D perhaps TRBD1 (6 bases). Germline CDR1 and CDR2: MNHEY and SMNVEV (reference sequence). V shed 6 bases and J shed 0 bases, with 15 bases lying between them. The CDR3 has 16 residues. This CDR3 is CASSTDRRYSNQPQHF. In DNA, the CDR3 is TGTGCCAGCAGCACGGACAGACGATATAGCAATCAGCCCCAGCATTTT.

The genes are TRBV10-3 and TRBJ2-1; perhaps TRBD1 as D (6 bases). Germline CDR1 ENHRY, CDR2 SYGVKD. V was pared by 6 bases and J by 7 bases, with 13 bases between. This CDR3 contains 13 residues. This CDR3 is CAIRISQGNEQFF. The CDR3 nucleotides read TGTGCCATCAGGATTTCGCAGGGGAATGAGCAGTTCTTC.

The CDR3 DNA reads TGTGCCAGCAGTACACACACCGGGGAGCTGTTTTTT. This gives the protein CASSTHTGELFF. This sequence joins TRBV2 and TRBJ2-2; D gene unclear. V was cut by 5 bases and J by 3 bases, with 4 bases left in between. The CDR3 sequence is 12 residues long. CDR1 and CDR2 from the germline V gene are SNHLY and FYNNEI.

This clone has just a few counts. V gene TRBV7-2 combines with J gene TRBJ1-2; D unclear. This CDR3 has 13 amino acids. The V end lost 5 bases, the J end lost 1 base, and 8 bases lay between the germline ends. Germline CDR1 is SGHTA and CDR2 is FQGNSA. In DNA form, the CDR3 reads TGTGCCAGCAGCCGAGAGGGTAACTATGGCTACACCTTC. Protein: CASSREGNYGYTF.

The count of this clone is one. CDR3 amino acids: CASLQGGSEQYF. The CDR3 coding sequence is TGTGCCAGTCTCCAGGGGGGAAGCGAGCAGTACTTC. This chain joins TRBV7-2 and TRBJ2-7, with a tentative D call TRBD1 (7 bases). Trimming pared 9 bases from V and 6 bases from J, leaving 15 bases between. The CDR3 totals 12 residues. The V gene's germline CDR1 is SGHTA and CDR2 FQGNSA.

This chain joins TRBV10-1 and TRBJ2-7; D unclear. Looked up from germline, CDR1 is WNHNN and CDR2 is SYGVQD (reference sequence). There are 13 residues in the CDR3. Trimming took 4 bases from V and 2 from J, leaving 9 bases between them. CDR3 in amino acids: CASSASGTYEQYF. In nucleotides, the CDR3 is TGCGCCAGCAGTGCATCGGGTACCTACGAGCAGTACTTC.

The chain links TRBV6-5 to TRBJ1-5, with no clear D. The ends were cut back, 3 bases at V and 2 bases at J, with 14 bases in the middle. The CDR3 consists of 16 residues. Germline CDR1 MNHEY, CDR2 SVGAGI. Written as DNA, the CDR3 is TGTGCCAGCAGTTATCCGGGGAGGGCTGGCAATCAGCCCCAGCATTTT. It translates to CASSYPGRAGNQPQHF.

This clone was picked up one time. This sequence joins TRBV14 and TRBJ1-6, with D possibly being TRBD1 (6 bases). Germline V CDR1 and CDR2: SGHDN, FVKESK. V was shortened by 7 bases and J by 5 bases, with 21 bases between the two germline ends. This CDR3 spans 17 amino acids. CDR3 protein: CASIPMPGHWNNSPLHF. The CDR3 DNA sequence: TGTGCCAGCATCCCAATGCCGGGACATTGGAATAATTCACCCCTCCACTTT.

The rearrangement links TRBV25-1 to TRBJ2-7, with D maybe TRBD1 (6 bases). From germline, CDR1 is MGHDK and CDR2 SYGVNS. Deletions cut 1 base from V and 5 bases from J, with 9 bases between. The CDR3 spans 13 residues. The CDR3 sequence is CASSEFKGDEQYF. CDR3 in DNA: TGTGCCAGCAGTGAATTTAAGGGGGACGAGCAGTACTTC.

CDR3 residues: CASSLGGIPSGANVLTF. DNA of the CDR3: TGTGCCAGCAGTTTAGGGGGGATACCCTCTGGGGCCAACGTCCTGACTTTC. The V call is TRBV28, the J call TRBJ2-6, with D tentatively TRBD2 (6 bases). The CDR3 length is 17 residues. The germline V gene has CDR1 MDHEN and CDR2 SYDVKM. V shed 2 bases and J shed 0 bases, with 11 bases lying between them.

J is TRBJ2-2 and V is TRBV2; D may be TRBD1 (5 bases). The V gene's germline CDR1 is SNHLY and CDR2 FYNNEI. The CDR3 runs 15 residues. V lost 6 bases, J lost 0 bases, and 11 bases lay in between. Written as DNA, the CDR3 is TGTGCCAGCAGGGACGGACATACGAACACCGGGGAGCTGTTTTTT. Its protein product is CASRDGHTNTGELFF.

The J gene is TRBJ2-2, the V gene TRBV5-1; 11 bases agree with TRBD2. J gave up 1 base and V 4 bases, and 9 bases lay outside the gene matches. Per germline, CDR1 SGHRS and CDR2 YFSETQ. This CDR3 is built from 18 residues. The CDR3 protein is CASSGLAGGSMNTGELFF. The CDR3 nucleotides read TGCGCCAGCAGCGGTCTAGCGGGGGGTTCGATGAACACCGGGGAGCTGTTTTTT.

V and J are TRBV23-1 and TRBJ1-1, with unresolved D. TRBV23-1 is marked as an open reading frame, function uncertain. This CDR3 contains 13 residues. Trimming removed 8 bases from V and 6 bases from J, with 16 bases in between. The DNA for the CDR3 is TGCGCCAGCCGTCCCGCGGGGAGGGCTGAAGCTTTCTTT. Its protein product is CASRPAGRAEAFF.

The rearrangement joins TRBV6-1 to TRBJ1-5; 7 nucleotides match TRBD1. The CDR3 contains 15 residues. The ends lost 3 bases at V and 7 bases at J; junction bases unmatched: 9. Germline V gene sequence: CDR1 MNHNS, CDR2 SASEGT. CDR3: CASSEGTVTGQPQHF. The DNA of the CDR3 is TGTGCCAGCAGTGAGGGGACAGTCACAGGACAGCCCCAGCATTTT.

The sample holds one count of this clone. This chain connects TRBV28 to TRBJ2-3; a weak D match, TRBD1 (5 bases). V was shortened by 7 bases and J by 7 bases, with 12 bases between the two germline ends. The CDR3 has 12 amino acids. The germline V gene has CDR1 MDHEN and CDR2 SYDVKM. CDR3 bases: TGTGCCAGCACTTCAGGGATCAATACGCAGTATTTT. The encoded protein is CASTSGINTQYF. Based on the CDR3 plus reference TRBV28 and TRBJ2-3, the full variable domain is DVKVTQSSRYLVKRTGEKVFLECVQDMDHENMFWYRQDPGLGLRLIYFSYDVKMKEKGDIPEGYSVSREKKERFSLILESASTNQTSMYLCASTSGINTQYFGPGTRLTVL.